These T cell receptor beta chains were read from a single sample in a study of post-analysis software for immune sequencing data. TCRdb re-called the PCR reads with MiXCR, one entry per CDR3 protein. This table holds approximately 400,000 distinct CDR3 sequences, roughly 35% found once. Sequenced input: blood. The source of these receptors is a girl aged 10 to 17 with multiple sclerosis. Each CDR3 is given with its conserved first and last residue. D genes are given only for firm matches. Rows may omit the clone size; those that give it use once, few, many or a size class.

. TRBJ2-2 TRBV5-1 . TGCGCCAGCAGCGTCGCCTTGGCCGGGGAGCTGTTTTTT CASSVALAGELFF
. TRBJ2-3 TRBV5-1 . TGCGCCAGCAGCTTGGAGACAGCTCGGGGCACAGATACGCAGTATTTT CASSLETARGTDTQYF
TRBD1 TRBJ2-5 TRBV27 . TGTGCCAGCAAAGGGCCGACAGGGGTTGGCCAAGAGACCCAGTACTTC CASKGPTGVGQETQYF
. TRBJ2-5 TRBV12-3/TRBV12-4 few TGTGCCAGCAGTTCTAGCGCCCCCGGAGAGACCCAGTACTTC CASSSSAPGETQYF
. TRBJ2-7 TRBV4-3 many TGCGCCAGCAGCCGGGACCGATCCTACGAGCAGTACTTC CASSRDRSYEQYF
TRBD1 TRBJ1-1 TRBV29-1 . TGCAGCGGACAGGGTTCCATGAACACTGAAGCTTTCTTT CSGQGSMNTEAFF
TRBD1 TRBJ1-2 TRBV29-1 few TGCAGCGGGGACAGGGCGATCGAGGGCTACACCTTC CSGDRAIEGYTF
. TRBJ2-5 TRBV12-3/TRBV12-4 . TGTGCCAGCAGTTTGGGCTCCCGGGCCCAGTACTTC CASSLGSRAQYF
TRBD1 TRBJ2-7 TRBV5-4 once TGTGCCAGCAGCTTCCCTTTACCGGGACAGCTCCCTTACGAGCAGTACTTC CASSFPLPGQLPYEQYF
. TRBJ2-1 TRBV6-2/TRBV6-3 . TGTGCCAGCAGTTTGAACCCCAACTACAATGAGCAGTTCTTC CASSLNPNYNEQFF
TRBD1 TRBJ2-5 TRBV6-6 . TGTGCCAGCAGTCCCGGGACAGGGGGGTACCAAGAGACCCAGTACTTC CASSPGTGGYQETQYF
. TRBJ1-6 TRBV25-1 few TGTGCCAGCAGTGAAAAAGGGGGAAAAAGGACCCTCCACTTT CASSEKGGKRTLHF
TRBD2 TRBJ2-7 TRBV12-3/TRBV12-4 . TGTGCCAGCAGCCCGACGACTAGCGGGGTCAACTACGAGCAGTACTTC CASSPTTSGVNYEQYF
TRBD1 TRBJ1-1 TRBV20-1 few TGCAGTGCTACACCGGGACAGGGGGCCGCTGAAGCTTTCTTT CSATPGQGAAEAFF
TRBD1 TRBJ2-7 TRBV5-1 . TGCGCCAGCAGCGGGTCGGACAGGGGGCGCTACGAGCAGTACTTC CASSGSDRGRYEQYF